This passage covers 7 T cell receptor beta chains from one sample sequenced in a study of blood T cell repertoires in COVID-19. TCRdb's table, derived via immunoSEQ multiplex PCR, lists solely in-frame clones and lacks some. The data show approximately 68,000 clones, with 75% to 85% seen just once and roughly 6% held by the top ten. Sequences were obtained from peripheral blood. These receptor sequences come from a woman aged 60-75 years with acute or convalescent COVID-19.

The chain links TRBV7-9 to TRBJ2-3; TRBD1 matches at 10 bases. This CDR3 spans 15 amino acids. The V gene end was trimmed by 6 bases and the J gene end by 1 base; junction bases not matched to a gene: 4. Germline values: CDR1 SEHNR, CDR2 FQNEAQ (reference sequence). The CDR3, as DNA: TGTGCCAGCAGGAGACAGGGGGCTCGCACAGATACGCAGTATTTT. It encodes CASRRQGARTDTQYF.

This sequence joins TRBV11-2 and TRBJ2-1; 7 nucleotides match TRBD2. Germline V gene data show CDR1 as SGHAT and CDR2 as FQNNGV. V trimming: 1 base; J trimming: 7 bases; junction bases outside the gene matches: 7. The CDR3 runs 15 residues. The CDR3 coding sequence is TGTGCCAGCAGCTTAGGTAGCGGGCGAGGGAATGAGCAGTTCTTC. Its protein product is CASSLGSGRGNEQFF.

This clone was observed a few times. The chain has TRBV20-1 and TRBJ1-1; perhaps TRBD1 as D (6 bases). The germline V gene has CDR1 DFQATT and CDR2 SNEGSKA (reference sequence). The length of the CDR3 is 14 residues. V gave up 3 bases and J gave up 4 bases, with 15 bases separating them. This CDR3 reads CSASTEQGRTEAFF. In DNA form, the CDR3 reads TGCAGTGCTAGTACGGAACAGGGCCGCACTGAAGCTTTCTTT.

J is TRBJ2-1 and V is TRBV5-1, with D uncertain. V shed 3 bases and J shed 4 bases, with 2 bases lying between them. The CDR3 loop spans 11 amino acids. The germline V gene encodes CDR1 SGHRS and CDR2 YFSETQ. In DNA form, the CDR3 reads TGCGCCAGCAGCTCTTACAATGAGCAGTTCTTC. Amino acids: CASSSYNEQFF.

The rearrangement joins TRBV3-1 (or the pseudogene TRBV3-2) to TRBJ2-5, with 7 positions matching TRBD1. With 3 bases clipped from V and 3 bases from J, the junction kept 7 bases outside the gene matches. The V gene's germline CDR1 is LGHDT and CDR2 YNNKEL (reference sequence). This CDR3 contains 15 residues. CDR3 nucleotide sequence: TGTGCCAGCAGCCATTACAGGGGTGGGGAAGAGACCCAGTACTTC. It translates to CASSHYRGGEETQYF.

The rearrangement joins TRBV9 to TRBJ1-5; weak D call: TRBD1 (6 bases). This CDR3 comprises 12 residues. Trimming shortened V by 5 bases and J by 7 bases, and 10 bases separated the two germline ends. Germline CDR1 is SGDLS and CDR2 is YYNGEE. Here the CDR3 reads CASSSGGQPQHF. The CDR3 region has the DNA TGTGCCAGCAGTAGTGGGGGCCAGCCCCAGCATTTT.

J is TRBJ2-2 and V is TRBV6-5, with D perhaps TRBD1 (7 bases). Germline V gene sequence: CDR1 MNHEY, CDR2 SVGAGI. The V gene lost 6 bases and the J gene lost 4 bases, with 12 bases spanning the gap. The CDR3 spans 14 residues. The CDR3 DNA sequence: TGTGCCAGCAGGCGGGACAGAGGCACCGGGGAGCTGTTTTTT. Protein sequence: CASRRDRGTGELFF.